These 17 T cell receptor beta chains were all obtained from the same sample, sequenced in a study of T-cell memory formation after mild COVID-19. TCRdb independently ran MiXCR on the 5' RACE reads; one entry per CDR3 protein. The sample lists about 300,000 distinct CDR3 sequences; just under 20% were seen once. Sequencing was carried out using PBMCs or a T cell subset sorted from them (not recorded which). Source of these receptors: a man aged 18 to 30 who had mild COVID-19 (a few samples of this study predate the infection). Cell type and time point are not known.

This clonotype was detected a few times. The chain carries TRBV7-2 and TRBJ2-1; the match to TRBD2 covers 8 bases. This CDR3 region has 17 residues. Germline lookup yields CDR1 SGHTA and CDR2 FQGNSA. Trimming cost V 5 bases and J 2 bases; bases outside gene matches: 11. CDR3 DNA: TGTGCCAGCAGCCCCAGCGGGGGAAGCCGAACCTACAATGAGCAGTTCTTC. Residues: CASSPSGGSRTYNEQFF.

Ten or more counts support this clonotype. This chain connects TRBV7-2 to TRBJ1-2; 11 bases map to TRBD1. The germline CDR1 and CDR2 sequences are SGHTA and FQGNSA. The junction had 8 bases not matched to a gene; V was cut back by 1 base and J by 4 bases. The CDR3 runs 17 residues. The CDR3 is CASSLGTDRGRIYGYTF. The CDR3 DNA is TGTGCCAGCAGCTTAGGGACGGACAGGGGGCGGATCTATGGCTACACCTTC.

This clonotype was seen more than once but under ten times. The gene calls are TRBV4-1 and TRBJ1-5; no clear D gene. V was clipped by 1 base and J by 7 bases, with 8 bases between them. CDR1 and CDR2 from the germline V gene are MGHRA and YSYEKL. The CDR3 length is 13 residues. The CDR3 protein is CASSQVSGQPQHF. CDR3 nucleotides: TGCGCCAGCAGCCAAGTATCGGGGCAGCCCCAGCATTTT.

This sequence joins TRBV6-2 or TRBV6-3 and TRBJ1-1, with TRBD1 matching over 7 bases. The CDR3 sequence is 13 residues long. J was trimmed by 8 bases and V by 2 bases; bases with no gene match: 5. Per germline, CDR1 MNHEY and CDR2 SVGEGT. The DNA of the CDR3 is TGTGCCAGCAGTTACGGACAGGCGAGGGAAGCTTTCTTT. Translating it yields CASSYGQAREAFF.

This clonotype has more than one count but fewer than ten. This chain links TRBV7-3 with TRBJ2-1; 8 positions match TRBD1. The CDR3 length is 14 residues. V was clipped by 2 bases and J by 5 bases; unmatched bases: 2. From germline, CDR1 is SGHTA and CDR2 FQGTGA. CDR3 residues: CASSLGTGNNEQFF. CDR3 DNA: TGTGCCAGCAGCTTAGGGACAGGTAACAATGAGCAGTTCTTC. Using reference TRBV7-3 and TRBJ2-1 for the parts outside the CDR3, the full variable domain is GAGVSQTPSNKVTEKGKYVELRCDPISGHTALYWYRQSLGQGPEFLIYFQGTGAADDSGLPNDRFFAVRPEGSVSTLKIQRTERGDSAVYLCASSLGTGNNEQFFGPGTRLTVL.

The V gene is TRBV7-3, the J gene TRBJ2-1; D is possibly TRBD1 or TRBD2 (6 bases each). Germline V lookup: CDR1 SGHTA, CDR2 FQGTGA. The CDR3 totals 16 residues. Deletions cut 5 bases from V and 1 base from J, with 15 bases between. CDR3 residues: CASSRGGSASYNEQFF. CDR3 in DNA: TGTGCCAGCAGCAGAGGGGGGTCCGCATCCTACAATGAGCAGTTCTTC. The whole variable domain, filled in from reference TRBV7-3 and TRBJ2-1, reads GAGVSQTPSNKVTEKGKYVELRCDPISGHTALYWYRQSLGQGPEFLIYFQGTGAADDSGLPNDRFFAVRPEGSVSTLKIQRTERGDSAVYLCASSRGGSASYNEQFFGPGTRLTVL.

This CDR3 reads CASSSPPGAVSQYF. DNA of the CDR3: TGTGCCAGCAGCTCCCCCCCGGGGGCCGTTTCCCAGTACTTC. V usage is TRBV7-2 and J usage is TRBJ2-5; either TRBD1 or TRBD2 may fit D (6 bases each). Germline V CDR1 and CDR2: SGHTA, FQGNSA. V gave up 4 bases and J gave up 9 bases, with 18 bases separating them. The CDR3 totals 14 residues. Full variable domain (missing parts from reference TRBV7-2 and TRBJ2-5): GAGVSQSPSNKVTEKGKDVELRCDPISGHTALYWYRQSLGQGLEFLIYFQGNSAPDKSGLPSDRFSAERTGGSVSTLTIQRTQQEDSAVYLCASSSPPGAVSQYFGPGTRLLVL.

This sequence joins TRBV6-5 and TRBJ1-1; D is unresolved. The CDR3 extends over 14 amino acids. V lost 2 bases to trimming and J lost 7 bases, with 14 bases between them. Germline V gene sequence: CDR1 MNHEY, CDR2 SVGAGI. The CDR3 reads CASSYGQDLGEAFF. The CDR3 DNA is TGTGCCAGCAGTTACGGTCAGGATCTAGGTGAAGCTTTCTTT.

This clonotype has a handful of counts. The genes are TRBV12-3 or TRBV12-4 and TRBJ2-1, with a weak D call TRBD2 (6 bases). There are 13 residues in the CDR3. Trimming removed 6 bases at V and 4 bases at J, with 10 bases between. CDR3 nucleotides: TGTGCCAGCAGGGGGGGACGGTACAATGAGCAGTTCTTC. Its translation: CASRGGRYNEQFF.

This clonotype was counted only a few times. V gene TRBV5-5 combines with J gene TRBJ1-1; 9 bases map to TRBD1. CDR3 length equals 17 residues. Germline CDR1 reads SGHKS; CDR2 reads YYEKEE (reference sequence). Trimming cost V 4 bases and J 3 bases; bases outside gene matches: 13. The CDR3 sequence is CASSPLTGGGSDTEAFF. CDR3 sequence (DNA): TGTGCCAGCAGCCCACTCACAGGGGGCGGGTCGGACACTGAAGCTTTCTTT.

This clonotype was seen a handful of times. V gene TRBV20-1 combines with J gene TRBJ1-2, with D possibly being TRBD1 (5 bases). Germline loops: CDR1 DFQATT, CDR2 SNEGSKA (reference sequence). There are 15 residues in the CDR3. Trimming took off 0 bases at V and 8 bases at J, with 19 bases between the two ends. In DNA, the CDR3 is TGCAGTGCTAGAGATTCGTCCCAGGGAAATAAAGGCTACACCTTC. Amino acids: CSARDSSQGNKGYTF.

The V call is TRBV29-1, the J call TRBJ2-1; TRBD2 matches at 14 bases. The CDR3 length is 14 residues. V was pared by 7 bases and J by 4 bases, with 3 bases of the junction left unmatched. Germline values: CDR1 SQVTM, CDR2 ANQGSEA. The CDR3 here is CSAGLAGGYNEQFF. The CDR3 coding sequence is TGCAGCGCTGGACTAGCGGGGGGTTACAATGAGCAGTTCTTC.

This clonotype was seen a few times. This chain links TRBV2 with TRBJ1-6; D not resolved. Germline V CDR1 and CDR2: SNHLY, FYNNEI. V was cut by 6 bases and J by 8 bases, with 14 bases left in between. The CDR3 runs to 14 residues. For the CDR3, the DNA is TGTGCCAGCAGCGTCCGGAACTCGGATTCACCCCTCCACTTT. Protein sequence: CASSVRNSDSPLHF.

This chain connects TRBV28 to TRBJ2-7, with D tentatively TRBD2 (5 bases). V lost 7 bases to trimming and J lost 5 bases, with 18 bases between them. The germline gives CDR1 MDHEN, CDR2 SYDVKM. The CDR3 has 14 amino acids. CDR3 protein: CASTRGSLYNEQYV. CDR3 nucleotides: TGTGCCAGCACCCGGGGAAGTCTGTATAACGAGCAGTACGTC.

This chain connects TRBV5-1 to TRBJ1-2; no clear D. The ends were cut back, 0 bases at V and 2 bases at J, with 8 bases in the middle. The CDR3 has 14 residues. Germline CDR1 is SGHRS and CDR2 is YFSETQ. CDR3 sequence reads: CASSLAPDNYGYTF. The CDR3 nucleotides are TGCGCCAGCAGCTTGGCCCCCGACAACTATGGCTACACCTTC.

This clonotype was seen just once. This chain uses TRBV18 with TRBJ2-5, with D perhaps TRBD1 or TRBD2 (5 bases each). CDR3 length equals 18 residues. Germline V gives CDR1 KGHSH, CDR2 LQKENI. Trimming shortened V by 0 bases and J by 5 bases, and 22 bases separated the two germline ends. The CDR3 loop reads CASSPPGSGPNRAETQYF. In DNA, the CDR3 is TGTGCCAGCTCACCACCGGGTTCGGGGCCTAATCGGGCGGAGACCCAGTACTTC.

This chain links TRBV10-3 with TRBJ2-5, with 12 bases matching TRBD2. Germline CDR1 ENHRY, CDR2 SYGVKD. The CDR3 is 14 residues long. The junction had 3 bases not matched to a gene; V was cut back by 6 bases and J by 4 bases. The CDR3 sequence is CAIRALAGGETQYF. CDR3 in DNA: TGTGCCATCAGAGCACTAGCGGGGGGAGAGACCCAGTACTTC.